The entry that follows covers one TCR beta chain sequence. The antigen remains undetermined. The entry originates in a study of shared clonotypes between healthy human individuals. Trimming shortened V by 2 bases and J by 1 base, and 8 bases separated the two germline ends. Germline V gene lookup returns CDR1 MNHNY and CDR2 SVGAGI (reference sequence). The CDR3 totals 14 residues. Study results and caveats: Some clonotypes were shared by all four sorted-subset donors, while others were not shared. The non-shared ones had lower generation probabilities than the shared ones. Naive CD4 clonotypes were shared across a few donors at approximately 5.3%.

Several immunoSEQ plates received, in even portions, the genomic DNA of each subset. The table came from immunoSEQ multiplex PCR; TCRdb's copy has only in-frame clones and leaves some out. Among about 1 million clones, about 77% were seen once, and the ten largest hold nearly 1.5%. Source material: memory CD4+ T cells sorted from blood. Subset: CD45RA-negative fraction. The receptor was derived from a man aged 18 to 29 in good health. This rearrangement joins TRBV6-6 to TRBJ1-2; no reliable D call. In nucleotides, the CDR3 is TGTGCCAGCAGTTACGACTATGATAACTATGGCTACACCTTC. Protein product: CASSYDYDNYGYTF.